This T cell receptor beta chain was captured by sequencing in a study of T cells in localized non-small cell lung cancer. Whole-study results and caveats: Adjacent lung was found to contain a median roughly 60 of the top 100 tumor clones. Heterogeneity remains possible, as sequencing covered one tumor region only. Greater blood T cell density accompanied longer overall survival. Uninvolved adjacent lung showed higher T cell clonality than tumor.

Details on this clone: The antigen is not known.

Germline values: CDR1 SGHTA, CDR2 FQGTGA. Unmatched junction bases numbered 5, after V lost 0 bases and J lost 3 bases. This CDR3 is 16 amino acids long. Measured with immunoSEQ multiplex PCR; TCRdb has only the in-frame clones, and not every one. Here the sample spans fewer than 15,000 clones, 75% to 90% being singletons. The origin of this receptor is a male donor at least 60 years old with stage I squamous cell lung carcinoma. Sequencing used peripheral blood, obtained before any cancer treatment. The V gene is TRBV7-3, the J gene TRBJ2-1; 7 bases map to TRBD2. The DNA of the CDR3 is TGTGCCAGCAGCTTAACCGGCCTAGCGGTCTACAATGAGCAGTTCTTC. The encoded protein is CASSLTGLAVYNEQFF. The full variable domain, rest sourced from reference TRBV7-3 and TRBJ2-1, is GAGVSQTPSNKVTEKGKYVELRCDPISGHTALYWYRQSLGQGPEFLIYFQGTGAADDSGLPNDRFFAVRPEGSVSTLKIQRTERGDSAVYLCASSLTGLAVYNEQFFGPGTRLTVL.